The next 24 T cell receptor beta chains were all read from a single sample in a study of PD-L1 blockade in urothelial cancer. Clones were read by immunoSEQ multiplex PCR, and TCRdb kept only the in-frame ones, dropping some. The sample lists just over 35,000 clones; 75% to 90% were seen once. Sample time point: peripheral blood 6 weeks after treatment start. The sample here was PBMCs, taken around atezolizumab (anti-PD-L1) treatment. The receptor source for this set is a man in his forties with urothelial cancer.

This clone was found a few times. The rearrangement uses TRBV6-6 and TRBJ2-7, with D maybe TRBD1 (5 bases). The CDR3 loop spans 11 amino acids. Deletions cut 8 bases from V and 5 bases from J, with 10 bases between. In germline, CDR1 is MNHNY, CDR2 SVGAGI (reference sequence). The CDR3: CASSQGDEQYF. In DNA form, the CDR3 reads TGTGCCAGCTCCCAAGGGGACGAGCAGTACTTC.

This clone was counted a single time. This rearrangement joins TRBV7-3 to TRBJ2-3; 8 nucleotides match TRBD2. The germline CDR1 and CDR2 sequences are SGHTA and FQGTGA. This CDR3 contains 16 residues. The trim removed 0 bases at V and 2 bases at J, leaving 4 bases unmatched. CDR3 residues: CASSLTPAGATDTQYF. The CDR3 DNA follows: TGTGCCAGCAGCTTAACCCCAGCGGGGGCCACAGATACGCAGTATTTT.

The rearrangement uses TRBV15 and TRBJ1-5, with 8 bases fitting TRBD1. CDR1 and CDR2 from the germline V gene are LNHNV and YYDKDF (reference sequence). Germline trimming cut 3 bases from V and 0 bases from J; bases unmatched to any gene: 13. This CDR3 contains 19 residues. In DNA form, the CDR3 reads TGTGCCACCAGCAGGGGTCCGGGACAGGAAAGATATAGCAATCAGCCCCAGCATTTT. Translated, it gives CATSRGPGQERYSNQPQHF.

The V gene is TRBV7-3, the J gene TRBJ2-7; D is possibly TRBD1 (5 bases). The CDR3 loop spans 13 amino acids. Trimming cost V 2 bases and J 4 bases, with 9 bases left between them. Germline lookup yields CDR1 SGHTA and CDR2 FQGTGA. The CDR3, as DNA: TGTGCCAGCAGCTTACAGGGCGAATACGAGCAGTACTTC. It codes for CASSLQGEYEQYF.

The chain uses TRBV30 and TRBJ1-5, with a weak D call TRBD1 (6 bases). The CDR3 contains 14 residues. Per germline, CDR1 GTSNPN and CDR2 SVGIG (reference sequence). The V end lost 2 bases, the J end lost 6 bases, and 14 bases lay between the germline ends. The CDR3 loop is CAWSPGTTVQPQHF. CDR3 bases: TGTGCCTGGAGTCCCGGGACAACTGTTCAGCCCCAGCATTTT.

V and J are TRBV27 and TRBJ1-5; D is unclear. Germline CDR1 is MNHEY and CDR2 is SMNVEV (reference sequence). Trimming pared 4 bases from V and 2 bases from J, leaving 9 bases between. This CDR3 is 14 amino acids long. The CDR3 DNA reads TGTGCCAGCAGTTGGCGGCGAGGCAATCAGCCCCAGCATTTT. Translation gives CASSWRRGNQPQHF.

The rearrangement joins TRBV7-9 to TRBJ2-1, with 7 nucleotides matching TRBD2. The CDR3 is 15 amino acids. Trimming took 2 bases from V and 7 from J; bases not matched to a gene: 8. Germline-derived CDR1 and CDR2 are SEHNR and FQNEAQ (reference sequence). The CDR3 DNA is TGTGCCAGCAGCTTAAGTGGGAGGGAATTGAATGAGCAGTTCTTC. It is translated as CASSLSGRELNEQFF.

The chain employs TRBV25-1 and TRBJ2-2, with D unresolved. V gave up 4 bases and J gave up 2 bases, with 14 bases separating them. Germline values: CDR1 MGHDK, CDR2 SYGVNS. The CDR3 length is 16 residues. The CDR3 loop is CASSGFVGPNTGELFF. CDR3 DNA: TGTGCCAGCAGTGGATTCGTGGGCCCAAACACCGGGGAGCTGTTTTTT.

V gene TRBV5-1 combines with J gene TRBJ2-1; 9 bases are a match to TRBD2. This CDR3 is built from 14 residues. V dropped 6 bases and J dropped 9; count of bases not matched to a gene: 10. The germline V gene encodes CDR1 SGHRS and CDR2 YFSETQ. DNA of the CDR3: TGCGCCAGCACCTTAGCGGGAGAGTTCGGTGAGCAGTTCTTC. It specifies CASTLAGEFGEQFF.

The rearrangement joins TRBV5-1 to TRBJ1-2; TRBD1 matches 9 bases. The V gene end was trimmed by 4 bases and the J gene end by 3 bases; junction bases not matched to a gene: 4. The V gene's germline CDR1 is SGHRS and CDR2 YFSETQ. This CDR3 comprises 14 residues. CDR3 DNA sequence: TGCGCCAGCAGCAATACAGGGGGCGACTATGGCTACACCTTC. Translation gives CASSNTGGDYGYTF.

The chain carries TRBV5-6 and TRBJ2-7; 9 nucleotides align to TRBD1. V was pared by 3 bases and J by 2 bases, with 3 bases of the junction left unmatched. CDR3 length: 14 residues. Germline CDR1 reads SGHDT; CDR2 reads YYEEEE. CDR3 loop: CASSWGTGTYEQYF. CDR3 bases: TGTGCCAGCAGCTGGGGGACAGGGACCTACGAGCAGTACTTC.

The J gene is TRBJ1-1, the V gene TRBV10-3, with TRBD1 identical over 10 bases. Germline V CDR1 and CDR2: ENHRY, SYGVKD. V gave up 8 bases and J gave up 0 bases; unmatched junction bases: 3. The CDR3 consists of 14 residues. CDR3 loop: CAIRQGAVNTEAFF. CDR3 bases: TGTGCCATCCGACAGGGGGCTGTGAACACTGAAGCTTTCTTT.

This clone came up once. The CDR3 region has the DNA TGTGCCAGCAGTTACTCGACAGGGGCCGAGCAGTACTTC. Translating it yields CASSYSTGAEQYF. This sequence joins TRBV6-5 and TRBJ2-7; TRBD1 matches at 8 bases. This CDR3 spans 13 amino acids. V lost 0 bases to trimming and J lost 6 bases; unmatched junction nucleotides: 1. The germline V gene has CDR1 MNHEY and CDR2 SVGAGI.

This chain uses TRBV28 with TRBJ2-3; 10 bases agree with TRBD2. Looked up from germline, CDR1 is MDHEN and CDR2 is SYDVKM. This CDR3 contains 13 residues. The CDR3 protein is CATSGRAKDTQYF. Here the CDR3 DNA reads TGTGCTACAAGCGGGAGGGCGAAAGATACGCAGTATTTT.

The rearrangement joins TRBV9 to TRBJ2-3; no clear D. CDR1 SGDLS and CDR2 YYNGEE come from the germline V gene. The CDR3 totals 15 residues. The V end lost 0 bases, the J end lost 2 bases, and 10 bases lay between the germline ends. The CDR3 nucleotides are TGTGCCAGCAGCGTAGGCAAGCCGAACACAGATACGCAGTATTTT. It encodes CASSVGKPNTDTQYF.

The CDR3 spells CASSDFRREAYEQYF. The CDR3 nucleotides read TGTGCCAGCAGCGACTTCCGGCGGGAGGCCTACGAGCAGTACTTC. The V and J genes are TRBV21-1 and TRBJ2-7; TRBD2 is the table's D call, not checked against the DNA. TRBV21-1 is noted as a pseudogene. The CDR3 extends over 15 amino acids.

This chain uses TRBV27 with TRBJ1-1; weak D call: TRBD1 (5 bases). V shed 2 bases and J shed 4 bases, with 20 bases lying between them. This CDR3 contains 17 residues. The germline V gene encodes CDR1 MNHEY and CDR2 SMNVEV (reference sequence). In nucleotides, the CDR3 is TGTGCCAGCAGTTTACTCCCCACAGACCGCGGGGGCACTGAAGCTTTCTTT. This encodes CASSLLPTDRGGTEAFF.

The chain links TRBV4-1 to TRBJ2-1, with D possibly being TRBD2 (6 bases). Between the trimmed V and J ends, which lost 4 bases and 5 bases, there was a span of 9 bases. The CDR3 has 13 residues. Germline V gene data show CDR1 as MGHRA and CDR2 as YSYEKL. The CDR3 region has the DNA TGCGCCAGCAGCCCCCGGGAGAACAATGAGCAGTTCTTC. It is translated as CASSPRENNEQFF.

This chain uses TRBV7-3 with TRBJ2-3, with TRBD1 matching 10 bases. The V and J ends lost 5 bases and 5 bases, in that order; junction bases with no gene match: 7. The CDR3 length is 15 residues. Germline-derived CDR1 and CDR2 are SGHTA and FQGTGA. CDR3 amino acids: CASSLEGQGRDTQYF. The CDR3, as DNA: TGTGCCAGCAGCCTAGAGGGACAGGGGAGAGATACGCAGTATTTT.

The V and J genes are TRBV9 and TRBJ2-3; 8 bases map to TRBD2. The CDR3 extends over 18 amino acids. V gave up 0 bases and J gave up 0 bases; unmatched junction bases: 9. The germline CDR1 and CDR2 sequences are SGDLS and YYNGEE. The CDR3 coding sequence is TGTGCCAGCAGCGTAGACTGGGGTAGCGGGGCTAGCACAGATACGCAGTATTTT. Translated, it gives CASSVDWGSGASTDTQYF. The variable domain in full, completed from reference TRBV9 and TRBJ2-3, reads DSGVTQTPKHLITATGQRVTLRCSPRSGDLSVYWYQQSLDQGLQFLIQYYNGEERAKGNILERFSAQQFPDLHSELNLSSLELGDSALYFCASSVDWGSGASTDTQYFGPGTRLTVL.

The V gene is TRBV11-2, the J gene TRBJ2-7; 7 bases align to TRBD1. Germline V CDR1 and CDR2: SGHAT, FQNNGV. Trimming cost V 4 bases and J 5 bases; bases outside gene matches: 14. CDR3 length equals 16 residues. The CDR3 DNA is TGTGCCAGCAGCTCTCTAATTTGGGAAGACAGGGACGAGCAGTACTTC. The encoded protein is CASSSLIWEDRDEQYF.

The genes are TRBV25-1 and TRBJ1-2; the D is unclear. Trimming shortened V by 8 bases and J by 8 bases, and 15 bases separated the two germline ends. The germline gives CDR1 MGHDK, CDR2 SYGVNS. The CDR3 extends over 12 amino acids. The CDR3 nucleotides are TGTGCCAGCTCGACTCCCGCGGGAGGCTACACCTTC. This codes for CASSTPAGGYTF.

In its sample, this clone is medium-sized. The rearrangement uses TRBV4-2 and TRBJ2-6, with D maybe TRBD1 (5 bases). The germline V gene encodes CDR1 LGHNA and CDR2 YNFKEQ. This CDR3 contains 22 residues. With 0 bases removed from V and 1 base from J, the gap between germline ends came to 25 bases. CDR3 DNA: TGTGCCAGCAGCCAAGAGTCGTCCGGGCCAGGGCTCATTCAATCTGGGGCCAACGTCCTGACTTTC. Encoded protein: CASSQESSGPGLIQSGANVLTF.

The genes are TRBV7-6 and TRBJ2-3, with D maybe TRBD2 (6 bases). The CDR3 sequence is 15 residues long. Between the trimmed V and J ends, which lost 1 base and 3 bases, there was a span of 11 bases. Germline CDR1 SGHVS, CDR2 FNYEAQ. CDR3 in DNA: TGTGCCAGCAGCTTAGGAGGCGGGAAAACAGATACGCAGTATTTT. This translates into CASSLGGGKTDTQYF.